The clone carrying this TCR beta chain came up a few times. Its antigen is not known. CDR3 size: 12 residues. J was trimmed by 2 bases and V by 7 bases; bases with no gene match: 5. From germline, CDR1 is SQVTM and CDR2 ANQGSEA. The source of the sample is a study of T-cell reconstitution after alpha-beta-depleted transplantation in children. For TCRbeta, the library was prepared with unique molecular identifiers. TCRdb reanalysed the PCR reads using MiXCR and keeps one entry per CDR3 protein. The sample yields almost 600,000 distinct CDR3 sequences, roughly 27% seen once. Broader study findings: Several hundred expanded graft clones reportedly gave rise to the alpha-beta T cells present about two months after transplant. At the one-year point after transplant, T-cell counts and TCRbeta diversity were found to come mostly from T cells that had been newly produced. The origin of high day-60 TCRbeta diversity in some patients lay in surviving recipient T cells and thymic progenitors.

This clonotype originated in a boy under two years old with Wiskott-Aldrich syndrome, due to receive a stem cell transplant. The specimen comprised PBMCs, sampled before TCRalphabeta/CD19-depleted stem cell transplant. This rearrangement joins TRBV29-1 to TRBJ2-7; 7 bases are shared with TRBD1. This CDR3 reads CSARDSPYEQYF. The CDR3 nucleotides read TGCAGCGCCCGGGACAGTCCCTACGAGCAGTACTTC.